The count of the clone carrying this T cell receptor beta chain is one. No antigen is known for it. The entry originates in a study of CD8 T cells in Susac syndrome. Study-level results: A relatively small number of individuals underwent TCR sequencing and HLA analysis.

Random hexamers were used to reverse transcribe about 0.5 to 1 ug of RNA. Amplification of TCR beta CDR3 by immunoSEQ multiplex PCR spanned 54 Vbeta and 13 Jbeta. TCRdb reprocessed the immunoSEQ multiplex PCR reads via MiXCR and lists one record per CDR3 protein. In the table there are 180,000 or so distinct CDR3 sequences, about 95% of which are singletons. Blood CD8+ and CD4+ T cells underwent high-throughput TCR beta sequencing. FACS enriched CD8+ TEMRA cells, while bulk CD8+ and CD4+ were negatively isolated. V lost 4 bases and J lost 7, with 14 bases in between. Germline CDR1 is GTSNPN and CDR2 is SVGIG (reference sequence). The CDR3 has 14 amino acids.

The J gene is TRBJ1-6, the V gene TRBV30, with TRBD1 as a possible D gene (5 bases). The clonotype originates from a human donor in good health. Sequencing was carried out using CD4+ T cells from PBMCs. In nucleotides, the CDR3 is TGTGCCTGGACGGGACGGCTTAGGAATTCACCCCTCCACTTT. Residues: CAWTGRLRNSPLHF.